The present T cell receptor (beta chain) was sequenced within a study of T cell responses to AZD1222 COVID-19 vaccine listed by TCRdb under 2021. Describing the broader study: AZD1222 recipients whose second dose came at about 4 weeks and those whose second dose came at about 12 weeks were combined into one group, since spike-specific TCR depth and breadth did not differ between the two schedules. A total of 233 trial participants underwent TCR sequencing, of whom 200 to 220 had received two doses of AZD1222 and 26 had received two doses of the MenACWY control vaccine. Trial participants were enrolled by age into 18-55, 56-69 and 70-plus year subgroups, with approximately 160, 26 and 62 TCR-sequenced participants respectively.

From its cysteine to its phenylalanine, the CDR3 spans 15 amino acids. Left in the record is the CDR3 DNA by itself, 45 bases read in frame from the first base. The junction carries 17 bases between V and J, which are trimmed by 5 bases and 4 bases respectively. CDR1 LNHDA and CDR2 SQIVND were looked up in the germline V gene (reference sequence). About this clone itself: The specificity of this receptor is unknown. No qualities accompany the bases; no much larger clone lies one base away.

Reading the label with the study, this specimen's time point is: baseline before first vaccination. Vaccinee samples were obtained from the UK trials COV001 and COV002, which included a single-blind randomized controlled phase 2/3 trial of AZD1222 (ChAdOx1 nCoV-19) in healthy adults. For TCRbeta chain sequencing, PBMC samples from trial participants were taken at day 0 and at day 28 after the second dose. What the research found in general, with its limitations: Epitopes outside the regions mutated in the B.1.351 and B.1.1.7 variants were reportedly recognized by nearly half of the unique spike-specific TCRs. In the small 56-69-year group, the increase in depth fell short of significance, most likely because of low power. Because no day 14 peak-response samples were available, the repertoires could be characterized only after the peak T cell response. CD4 TCRs associated with the vaccine covered the entire spike protein, and the dominant responses were in regions 160-218 and 743-854. Spike-specific TCR breadth and depth rose significantly after two AZD1222 doses compared with day 0 and with MenACWY recipients. Conclusions about previously exposed vaccinees are limited, since just five to seven AZD1222 recipients were seropositive for SARS-CoV-2 at baseline. Participants were mostly white British, with more females than males. The authors suggested clonal diversity may have been underestimated.

The CDR3 regions of human TCRbeta chains were subjected to immunosequencing. The authors processed their data as follows. Repertoire TCRs were matched against a reference library of SARS-CoV-2-specific TCRs generated with the MIRA antigen-specificity platform. Breadth was defined as the fraction of unique TCRs that were SARS-CoV-2-associated, and depth was defined as the fraction of total T cells that were SARS-CoV-2-associated. Each spike-specific TCR was assigned to its reactive spike region and to a CD4 or CD8 class using the MIRA data. Log10-transformed breadth and depth values were compared by one-way ANOVA with Sidak's multiple comparisons tests. TCRdb provides this immuneACCESS table in a form limited to in-frame rearrangements. Some clones are lacking; in checked studies, under half of them reflect an unresolved V gene, and why the rest are absent is not known. That table is the source of V, J and clone size, and D and trimming were worked out from the DNA. This sample gives some 150,000 clones in total; about 92% of them show up just once. The top ten constitute approximately 2% of the sample.

The sequence was collected from an adult in good health. The source material was peripheral blood, sampled on day 0 of AZD1222 vaccination. The chain employs TRBV19 and TRBJ2-5; perhaps TRBD2 is the D gene, with 6 bases matching. This receptor has the CDR3 CASSENGGPAETQYF. The DNA is TGTGCCAGTAGTGAAAACGGAGGGCCGGCAGAGACCCAGTACTTC.